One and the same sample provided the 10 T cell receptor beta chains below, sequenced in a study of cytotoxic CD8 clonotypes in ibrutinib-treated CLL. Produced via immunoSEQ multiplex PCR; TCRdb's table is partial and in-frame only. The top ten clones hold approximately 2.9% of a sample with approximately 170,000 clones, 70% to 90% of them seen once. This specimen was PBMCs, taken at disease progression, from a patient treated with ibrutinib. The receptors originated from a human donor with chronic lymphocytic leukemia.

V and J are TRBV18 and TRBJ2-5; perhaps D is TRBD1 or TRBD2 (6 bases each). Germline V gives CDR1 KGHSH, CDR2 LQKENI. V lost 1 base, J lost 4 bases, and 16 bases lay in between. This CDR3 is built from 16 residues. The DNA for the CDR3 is TGTGCCAGCTCACCACGCCCTCCGGGGGCTTCAGAGACCCAGTACTTC. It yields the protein CASSPRPPGASETQYF.

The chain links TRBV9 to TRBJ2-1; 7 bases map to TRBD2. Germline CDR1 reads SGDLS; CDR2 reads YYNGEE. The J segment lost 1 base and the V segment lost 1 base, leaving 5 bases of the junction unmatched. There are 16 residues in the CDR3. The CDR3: CASSVLREVSYNEQFF. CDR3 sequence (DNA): TGTGCCAGCAGCGTATTACGGGAGGTATCCTACAATGAGCAGTTCTTC.

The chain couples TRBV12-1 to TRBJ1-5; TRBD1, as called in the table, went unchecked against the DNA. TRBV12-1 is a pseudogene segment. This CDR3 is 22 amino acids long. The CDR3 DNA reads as TGTGCCAGCAGCTCGGAGCCTCAATCCAGGGTAGGGGTCTCGCGAAGCAATCAGCCCCAGCATTTT. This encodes CASSSEPQSRVGVSRSNQPQHF.

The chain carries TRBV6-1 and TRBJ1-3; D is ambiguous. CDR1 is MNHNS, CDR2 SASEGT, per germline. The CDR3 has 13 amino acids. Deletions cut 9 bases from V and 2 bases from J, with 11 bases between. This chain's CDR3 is CASTTGAGNTIYF. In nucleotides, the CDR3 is TGTGCCAGTACTACGGGTGCTGGAAACACCATATATTTT.

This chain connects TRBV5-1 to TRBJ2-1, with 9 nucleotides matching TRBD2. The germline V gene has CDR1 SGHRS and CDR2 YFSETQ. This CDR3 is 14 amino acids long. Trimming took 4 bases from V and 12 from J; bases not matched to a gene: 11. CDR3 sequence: CASSTGFSGRMQFF. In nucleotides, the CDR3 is TGCGCCAGCAGCACCGGGTTTAGCGGGAGAATGCAGTTCTTC. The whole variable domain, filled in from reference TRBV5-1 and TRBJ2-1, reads KAGVTQTPRYLIKTRGQQVTLSCSPISGHRSVSWYQQTPGQGLQFLFEYFSETQRNKGNFPGRFSGRQFSNSRSEMNVSTLELGDSALYLCASSTGFSGRMQFFGPGTRLTVL.

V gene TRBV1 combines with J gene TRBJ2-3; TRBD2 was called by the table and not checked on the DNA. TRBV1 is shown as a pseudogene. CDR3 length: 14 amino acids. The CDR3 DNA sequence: TGCACCAGCAGCCAAGACGGTAGCGGACATACGCAGTATTTT. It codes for CTSSQDGSGHTQYF.

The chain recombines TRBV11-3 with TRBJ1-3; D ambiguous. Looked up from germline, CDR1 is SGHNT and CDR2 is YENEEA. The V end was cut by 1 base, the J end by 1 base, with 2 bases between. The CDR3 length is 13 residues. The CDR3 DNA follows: TGTGCCAGCAGCTTAGGATCTGGAAACACCATATATTTT. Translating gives CASSLGSGNTIYF. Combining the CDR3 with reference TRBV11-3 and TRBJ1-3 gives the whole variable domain EAGVVQSPRYKIIEKKQPVAFWCNPISGHNTLYWYLQNLGQGPELLIRYENEEAVDDSQLPKDRFSAERLKGVDSTLKIQPAELGDSAVYLCASSLGSGNTIYFGEGSWLTVV.

In nucleotides, the CDR3 is TGCGCCAGCAGCGAAGTATGGGGGGGAGAGACCCAGTACTTC. This gives the protein CASSEVWGGETQYF. This chain uses TRBV4-3 with TRBJ2-5; 7 bases map to TRBD2. Per the germline V gene, CDR1 is LGHNA and CDR2 is YSLEER. V shed 5 bases and J 4 bases; nucleotides not matched to a gene: 7. This CDR3 region has 14 residues.

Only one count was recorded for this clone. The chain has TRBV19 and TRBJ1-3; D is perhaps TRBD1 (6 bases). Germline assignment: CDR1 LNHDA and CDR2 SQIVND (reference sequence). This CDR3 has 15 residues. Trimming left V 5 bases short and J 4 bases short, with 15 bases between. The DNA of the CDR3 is TGTGCCAGTAGTCGTCCCGGGACATCAGGAAACACCATATATTTT. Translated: CASSRPGTSGNTIYF.

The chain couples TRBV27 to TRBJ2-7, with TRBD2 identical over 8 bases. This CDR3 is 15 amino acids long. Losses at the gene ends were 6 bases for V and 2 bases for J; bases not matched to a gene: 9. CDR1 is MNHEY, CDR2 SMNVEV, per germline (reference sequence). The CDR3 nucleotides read TGTGCCAGCAGGGAAGCTAGCGGGTCAGCCTACGAGCAGTACTTC. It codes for CASREASGSAYEQYF.